What follows are 13 T cell receptor beta chains derived from one specimen sequenced in a study of T-cell reconstitution after alpha-beta-depleted transplantation in children. Unique molecular identifiers were used to barcode this TCRbeta library. MiXCR, run by TCRdb on the PCR reads, gives a single entry per CDR3 protein. The sample holds 640,000 or so distinct CDR3 sequences, roughly 15% seen once. Source: PBMCs from the stem cell graft donor, taken from the stem cell graft. The receptor set was obtained from a human donor who donated a stem cell graft to a child with acute myeloid leukemia.

The chain carries TRBV20-1 and TRBJ2-7; 10 nucleotides match TRBD2. Germline CDR1 reads DFQATT; CDR2 reads SNEGSKA (reference sequence). V lost 3 bases and J lost 5; bases outside the gene matches: 7. This CDR3 is built from 14 residues. CDR3 bases: TGCAGTGCTAGGACCGGGACTAGCGCGGACGAGCAGTACTTC. It yields the protein CSARTGTSADEQYF.

This clonotype has just a few counts. The chain is built from TRBV7-9 and TRBJ2-7; D gene ambiguous. Germline CDR1 reads SEHNR; CDR2 reads FQNEAQ (reference sequence). Deletions cut 5 bases from V and 5 bases from J, with 10 bases between. This CDR3 has 12 residues. DNA for the CDR3: TGTGCCAGCAGCGAAGGTTTTAACGAGCAGTACGTC. Its protein is CASSEGFNEQYV.

This clonotype turned up a few times. The rearrangement joins TRBV12-3 or TRBV12-4 to TRBJ2-3; D is ambiguous. Trimming cost V 5 bases and J 0 bases, with 15 bases left between them. The CDR3 consists of 16 residues. Here the CDR3 DNA reads TGTGCCAGCAGTCGCCTTTCAGTCACTAGCACAGATACGCAGTATTTT. This translates into CASSRLSVTSTDTQYF.

This clonotype has just a few counts. This chain uses TRBV11-2 with TRBJ2-1; possible D gene TRBD1, 6 bases. CDR1 is SGHAT and CDR2 is FQNNGV in the germline V gene. The V end lost 6 bases, the J end lost 5 bases, and 14 bases lay between the germline ends. The CDR3 is 14 residues long. This CDR3 reads CASSLAGAHNEQFF. Here the CDR3 DNA reads TGTGCCAGCAGTCTAGCAGGGGCCCACAATGAGCAGTTCTTC.

The J gene is TRBJ2-1, the V gene TRBV12-3 or TRBV12-4; 10 nucleotides agree with TRBD2. V lost 5 bases to trimming and J lost 6 bases; unmatched junction nucleotides: 7. This CDR3 spans 15 amino acids. CDR3 residues: CASSPAGLARNEQFF. CDR3 nucleotides: TGTGCCAGCAGTCCCGCGGGACTAGCGCGCAATGAGCAGTTCTTC.

This clonotype was observed at least ten times. The rearrangement joins TRBV29-1 to TRBJ1-2; D is unclear. The germline V gene has CDR1 SQVTM and CDR2 ANQGSEA. The V and J ends lost 4 bases and 6 bases respectively, with 9 bases between them. CDR3 size: 11 residues. Here the CDR3 DNA reads TGCAGCGTTGGTGGGGTAAATGGCTACACCTTC. Its translation is CSVGGVNGYTF.

The table lists this clonotype with many counts. The V call is TRBV7-2, the J call TRBJ2-1, with D uncertain. This CDR3 region has 14 residues. CDR1 SGHTA and CDR2 FQGNSA come from the germline V gene. Trimming removed 8 bases from V and 0 bases from J, with 11 bases in between. CDR3 nucleotide sequence: TGTGCCAGCGGAGTAGTATTCTCCTACAATGAGCAGTTCTTC. It encodes CASGVVFSYNEQFF.

The sample holds a few counts of this clonotype. This chain's CDR3 is CIARTPWAEAFF. The CDR3 DNA is TGCATCGCAAGGACACCTTGGGCTGAAGCTTTCTTT. This chain joins TRBV20-1 and TRBJ1-1, with a tentative D call TRBD1 (5 bases). CDR1 and CDR2 (germline): DFQATT, SNEGSKA (reference sequence). There are 12 residues in the CDR3.

This clonotype was counted at least ten times. This chain joins TRBV20-1 and TRBJ2-5, with 7 bases fitting TRBD2. The CDR3 length is 15 residues. The V gene's germline CDR1 is DFQATT and CDR2 SNEGSKA (reference sequence). V dropped 5 bases and J dropped 0; count of bases not matched to a gene: 9. Here the CDR3 DNA reads TGCAGTGCTCCACTGCGGCGGGGGAACCAAGAGACCCAGTACTTC. It specifies CSAPLRRGNQETQYF.

Ten or more counts support this clonotype. This chain joins TRBV29-1 and TRBJ1-2; a weak D match, TRBD1 (6 bases). This CDR3 comprises 13 residues. V shed 3 bases and J shed 3 bases, with 11 bases lying between them. Germline lookup yields CDR1 SQVTM and CDR2 ANQGSEA. The CDR3 nucleotides are TGCAGCGTTGAGGCAGGGGATGACTATGGCTACACCTTC. As protein: CSVEAGDDYGYTF.

This clonotype has at least ten counts. V gene TRBV6-5 combines with J gene TRBJ2-7, with a possible D match to TRBD1 (5 bases). The germline V and J ends were trimmed by 0 bases and 5 bases, with 11 bases remaining between them. Germline V lookup: CDR1 MNHEY, CDR2 SVGAGI. The CDR3 covers 14 residues. The CDR3 region is CASSYSGDGDEQYF. DNA for the CDR3: TGTGCCAGCAGTTACTCAGGGGATGGCGACGAGCAGTACTTC.

In this sample, this clonotype turned up many times. This chain joins TRBV29-1 and TRBJ2-7; no definite D call. The length of the CDR3 is 12 residues. Trimming left V 3 bases short and J 5 bases short, with 11 bases between. Germline V gene lookup returns CDR1 SQVTM and CDR2 ANQGSEA. The CDR3 sequence is CSVDTGRNEQYF. For the CDR3, the DNA is TGCAGCGTTGATACGGGCAGGAACGAGCAGTACTTC.

This clonotype was counted at least ten times. The chain uses TRBV5-6 and TRBJ2-3; either TRBD1 or TRBD2 may fit D (6 bases each). Between the trimmed V and J ends, which lost 1 base and 4 bases, there was a span of 10 bases. Germline CDR1 is SGHDT and CDR2 is YYEEEE. This CDR3 comprises 14 residues. CDR3 DNA sequence: TGTGCCAGCAGCTTGTTCGGGGGCGCAGATACGCAGTATTTT. Translating gives CASSLFGGADTQYF.